Below, 25 T cell receptor beta chains from the same sample are listed, as sequenced in a study of regulatory T cells in long-lasting Graves disease. Time point noted: newly diagnosed GD, antithyroid drugs for less than 3 months. RNA from PBMCs was the source of the TCR library. Libraries of TCR beta came from iRepertoire HTBI primers plus Arm-PCR of CDR3 regions. TCRdb processed the multiplex PCR reads anew with MiXCR; each CDR3 protein has one entry. The data contain about 540,000 distinct CDR3 sequences, approximately 12% of them seen just once; the ten biggest clones take up about 10%. This same sample was also taken into another study, of T cells in Graves' hyperthyroidism and ophthalmopathy.

The sequencing here drew on peripheral blood mononuclear cells (PBMCs), taken at new diagnosis, from a patient treated with antithyroid drugs. These receptors originate from a man aged 25-45 years with Graves disease.

This clonotype was seen many times. The V and J genes are TRBV18 and TRBJ2-5; D remains ambiguous. The germline gives CDR1 KGHSH, CDR2 LQKENI. CDR3 length: 13 amino acids. V was cut by 5 bases and J by 5 bases, with 12 bases left in between. The CDR3 DNA sequence: TGTGCCAGCTCAAGAGACGCAGCGGAGACCCAGTACTTC. This sequence encodes CASSRDAAETQYF.

This chain links TRBV20-1 with TRBJ2-7; the match to TRBD2 covers 10 bases. V lost 6 bases and J lost 2; bases outside the gene matches: 19. CDR3 length equals 18 residues. CDR1 is DFQATT and CDR2 is SNEGSKA in the germline V gene (reference sequence). The CDR3 region is CSALRGLAPQSVPYEQYF. The CDR3 nucleotides are TGCAGTGCCCTTAGGGGACTAGCGCCCCAATCTGTCCCCTACGAGCAGTACTTC.

There are many counts of this clonotype. This chain connects TRBV5-1 to TRBJ2-1; D might be TRBD1 or TRBD2, each matching 6 bases. V lost 4 bases to trimming and J lost 7 bases, with 12 bases between them. Germline V CDR1 and CDR2: SGHRS, YFSETQ. CDR3 size: 13 residues. The CDR3 spells CASSAGTRNEQFF. CDR3 DNA: TGCGCCAGCAGCGCGGGGACACGGAATGAGCAGTTCTTC.

This clonotype was seen only a few times. This chain joins TRBV13 and TRBJ2-2; 7 bases match TRBD2. The CDR3 extends over 16 amino acids. In germline, CDR1 is PRHDT, CDR2 FYEKMQ (reference sequence). Unmatched junction bases numbered 11, after V lost 5 bases and J lost 5 bases. CDR3 loop: CASSPSTGGKTGELFF. The CDR3 nucleotides are TGTGCCAGCAGCCCCAGTACGGGGGGAAAAACCGGGGAGCTGTTTTTT.

This clonotype has at least ten counts. The chain has TRBV28 and TRBJ1-5; no clear D gene. There are 14 residues in the CDR3. V dropped 3 bases and J dropped 7 bases, with 13 bases sitting between them. Germline assignment: CDR1 MDHEN and CDR2 SYDVKM. The CDR3 reads CASSLFRNGQPQHF. CDR3 DNA sequence: TGTGCCAGCAGTTTGTTCAGGAACGGGCAGCCCCAGCATTTT.

This clonotype came up many times. The chain employs TRBV7-9 and TRBJ1-2; 7 bases are a match to TRBD1. The CDR3 has 13 residues. Germline V gene lookup returns CDR1 SEHNR and CDR2 FQNEAQ (reference sequence). V dropped 5 bases and J dropped 4; count of bases not matched to a gene: 4. This CDR3 is CASSRQGGYGYTF. CDR3 nucleotides: TGTGCCAGCAGCCGACAGGGAGGCTATGGCTACACCTTC. The full variable domain, rest sourced from reference TRBV7-9 and TRBJ1-2, is DTGVSQNPRHKITKRGQNVTFRCDPISEHNRLYWYRQTLGQGPEFLTYFQNEAQLEKSRLLSDRFSAERPKGSFSTLEIQRTEQGDSAMYLCASSRQGGYGYTFGSGTRLTVV.

The chain is built from TRBV3-1 and TRBJ2-2, with D uncertain. Trimming removed 0 bases from V and 6 bases from J, with 8 bases in between. The CDR3 sequence is 14 residues long. The germline V gene encodes CDR1 LGHDT and CDR2 YNNKEL (reference sequence). The DNA of the CDR3 is TGTGCCAGCAGCCAAGATCTATGGGCCGGGGAGCTGTTTTTT. Translated, it gives CASSQDLWAGELFF.

This clonotype was recorded at least ten times. The rearrangement joins TRBV3-1 to TRBJ2-7; D perhaps matches TRBD1 (5 bases). V was shortened by 6 bases and J by 6 bases, with 18 bases between the two germline ends. CDR1 is LGHDT and CDR2 is YNNKEL in the germline V gene (reference sequence). This CDR3 region has 14 residues. For the CDR3, the DNA is TGTGCCAGCAGAGCAGGGCGGTACCTTGGCGAGCAGTACTTC. Encoded protein: CASRAGRYLGEQYF.

This clonotype has ten or more counts. The genes are TRBV28 and TRBJ2-3; possibly TRBD2 for D (6 bases). The CDR3 loop spans 16 amino acids. CDR1 and CDR2 (germline): MDHEN, SYDVKM. The V end was cut by 6 bases, the J end by 0 bases, with 16 bases between. The CDR3 DNA follows: TGTGCCAGCAGACCCTTTGCGGGAACTAGCACAGATACGCAGTATTTT. Its protein product is CASRPFAGTSTDTQYF. Full variable domain (outside the CDR3, taken from reference TRBV28 and TRBJ2-3): DVKVTQSSRYLVKRTGEKVFLECVQDMDHENMFWYRQDPGLGLRLIYFSYDVKMKEKGDIPEGYSVSREKKERFSLILESASTNQTSMYLCASRPFAGTSTDTQYFGPGTRLTVL.

There are many counts of this clonotype. The chain carries TRBV7-9 and TRBJ2-2; unclear D gene. This CDR3 has 15 residues. Trimming removed 3 bases from V and 2 bases from J, with 10 bases in between. Looked up from germline, CDR1 is SEHNR and CDR2 is FQNEAQ (reference sequence). As DNA, the CDR3 is TGTGCCAGCAGCTTGAAACAGCTTAACACCGGGGAGCTGTTTTTT. It is translated as CASSLKQLNTGELFF.

V is TRBV12-3 or TRBV12-4 and J is TRBJ2-5; TRBD2 matches 12 bases. V lost 5 bases to trimming and J lost 4 bases; unmatched junction nucleotides: 14. The CDR3 runs to 18 residues. DNA of the CDR3: TGTGCCAGCAGTCTAAGGAGTGGGGCTAGCGGGAGGGGAGAGACCCAGTACTTC. Its protein product is CASSLRSGASGRGETQYF.

This clonotype has at least ten counts. The chain links TRBV7-6 to TRBJ2-1, with a tentative D call TRBD2 (5 bases). Germline CDR1 SGHVS, CDR2 FNYEAQ. V shed 1 base and J shed 0 bases, with 10 bases lying between them. The CDR3 is 16 amino acids. Here the CDR3 DNA reads TGTGCCAGCAGCTTAGAGTCGGGGTTCTCCTACAATGAGCAGTTCTTC. It yields the protein CASSLESGFSYNEQFF.

This rearrangement joins TRBV12-3 or TRBV12-4 to TRBJ2-1, with D unclear. The CDR3 has 16 amino acids. The germline V and J ends were trimmed by 5 bases and 8 bases, with 22 bases remaining between them. The CDR3 here is CASSPRGSSPKDEQFF. CDR3 DNA sequence: TGTGCCAGCAGTCCGCGTGGCAGTTCACCCAAGGATGAGCAGTTCTTC.

The sample holds many counts of this clonotype. The CDR3 sequence: CASTGGSGTGELFF. The CDR3, as DNA: TGTGCCAGCACCGGCGGTAGTGGCACCGGGGAGCTGTTTTTT. The V and J genes are TRBV12-3 or TRBV12-4 and TRBJ2-2; D gene ambiguous. With 7 bases removed from V and 4 bases from J, the gap between germline ends came to 13 bases. This CDR3 spans 14 amino acids.

Many counts were recorded for this clonotype. This rearrangement joins TRBV2 to TRBJ2-7; possible D gene TRBD1, 6 bases. Germline V gene data show CDR1 as SNHLY and CDR2 as FYNNEI. The CDR3 totals 13 residues. V was trimmed by 6 bases and J by 6 bases, leaving 15 bases between them. CDR3 protein: CASRPLDRREQYF. The CDR3 coding sequence is TGTGCCAGCAGACCTCTGGACAGACGCGAGCAGTACTTC.

This clonotype has ten or more counts. V is TRBV4-1 and J is TRBJ2-7, with D maybe TRBD2 (5 bases). The germline V gene encodes CDR1 MGHRA and CDR2 YSYEKL. The V end was cut by 2 bases, the J end by 0 bases, with 8 bases between. The CDR3 has 14 residues. In nucleotides, the CDR3 is TGCGCCAGCAGCCAACTGACTACCTCCTACGAGCAGTACTTC. Amino acid sequence: CASSQLTTSYEQYF.

At least ten counts were recorded for this clonotype. V and J are TRBV3-1 and TRBJ2-1, with D unresolved. Trimming took off 1 base at V and 8 bases at J, with 9 bases between the two ends. Germline-derived CDR1 and CDR2 are LGHDT and YNNKEL (reference sequence). CDR3 length: 13 amino acids. The CDR3 DNA follows: TGTGCCAGCAGCCAAGTGGGTTCCCATGAGCAGTTCTTC. Its protein product is CASSQVGSHEQFF.

The gene calls are TRBV7-6 and TRBJ2-2; tentative D call: TRBD1 (6 bases). This CDR3 has 15 amino acids. V dropped 5 bases and J dropped 2 bases, with 12 bases sitting between them. CDR1 SGHVS and CDR2 FNYEAQ come from the germline V gene. CDR3 in amino acids: CASSDRTLNTGELFF. CDR3 sequence (DNA): TGTGCCAGCAGCGACAGGACCCTTAACACCGGGGAGCTGTTTTTT.

With regard to this clonotype: It may be a read error: a sequence one base away is much more abundant. The chain couples TRBV11-3 to TRBJ2-1, with TRBD2 identical over 11 bases. The germline V gene has CDR1 SGHNT and CDR2 YENEEA. The CDR3 has 16 residues. CDR3 region: CASSLAGTSGQETRYF. For the CDR3, the DNA is TGTGCCAGCAGCTTAGCTGGGACTAGCGGACAAGAGACCCGGTACTTC.

This clonotype has a count of ten or more. This sequence joins TRBV5-1 and TRBJ1-1, with D unclear. Germline V gives CDR1 SGHRS, CDR2 YFSETQ. This CDR3 has 16 residues. V lost 5 bases, J lost 3 bases, and 20 bases lay in between. Here the CDR3 reads CASRREGGSGDTEAFF. The CDR3 nucleotides read TGCGCCAGCAGACGGGAGGGTGGGAGCGGAGACACTGAAGCTTTCTTT.

At least ten counts were recorded for this clonotype. The chain combines TRBV28 with TRBJ2-3, with 10 positions matching TRBD1. Losses at the gene ends were 6 bases for V and 5 bases for J; bases not matched to a gene: 5. The CDR3 covers 14 residues. Germline loops: CDR1 MDHEN, CDR2 SYDVKM. CDR3 sequence: CASRPTGGKDTQYF. The CDR3 DNA reads as TGTGCCAGCAGGCCGACAGGGGGCAAAGATACGCAGTATTTT.

A word on this clonotype: A read error may explain this, as a much larger clone is one base away. This chain connects TRBV7-9 to TRBJ2-7; D remains unclear. Germline V gene data show CDR1 as SEHNR and CDR2 as FQNEAQ (reference sequence). This CDR3 has 12 amino acids. V lost 8 bases and J lost 4, with 12 bases in between. The CDR3 nucleotides read TGTGCCAGCGGCTACCAGGTTTACGAGCAGTACTTC. This sequence encodes CASGYQVYEQYF.

This clonotype was recorded at least ten times. This chain connects TRBV20-1 to TRBJ1-2; D is unresolved. V lost 0 bases and J 4 bases, leaving 12 bases between the germline ends. Germline CDR1 is DFQATT and CDR2 is SNEGSKA (reference sequence). The length of the CDR3 is 14 residues. The CDR3 sequence: CSARDDGYSYGYTF. CDR3 in DNA: TGCAGTGCTAGAGATGACGGCTACTCCTATGGCTACACCTTC.

V gene TRBV28 combines with J gene TRBJ2-1; the match to TRBD2 covers 8 bases. The CDR3 spans 13 residues. Germline V lookup: CDR1 MDHEN, CDR2 SYDVKM. The V and J ends lost 4 bases and 10 bases, in that order; junction bases with no gene match: 6. As DNA, the CDR3 is TGTGCCAGCAGTTCCCCCCGACTAGCGGAGCAGTTCTTC. Its protein is CASSSPRLAEQFF.

This clonotype has just a few counts. The J gene is TRBJ1-4, the V gene TRBV5-1; TRBD1 aligns across 9 bases. Germline V lookup: CDR1 SGHRS, CDR2 YFSETQ. The CDR3 spans 16 residues. Trimming cost V 3 bases and J 5 bases; bases outside gene matches: 8. CDR3 region: CASSSGPGQGNEKLFF. In DNA form, the CDR3 reads TGCGCCAGCAGCTCGGGACCGGGACAGGGAAATGAAAAACTGTTTTTT.